This T cell receptor beta chain was observed in a study of regulatory T cells in long-lasting Graves disease. Study-wide results and limits: TRBV28 was favored in persistent disease, as were TRBJ1-2 and TRBJ2-5.

On this clonotype itself: Its antigen is undetermined. A read error may be the cause here, since a much bigger clone is one base away. The CDR3 does not close with the conserved phenylalanine or tryptophan, likely indicating a read error.

The germline V gene encodes CDR1 SEHNR and CDR2 FQNEAQ (reference sequence). Trimming shortened V by 4 bases and J by 1 base, and 10 bases separated the two germline ends. The CDR3 consists of 14 residues. Time point here: persistent/refractory GD, antithyroid drugs over 5 years with positive TRAb. PBMC-extracted RNA yielded the TCR library. Library construction for TCR beta used iRepertoire HTBI primers and Arm-PCR of CDR3 regions. TCRdb re-called the multiplex PCR reads with MiXCR, one entry per CDR3 protein. The sample carries about 450,000 distinct CDR3 sequences, around 20% recorded once. The gene calls are TRBV7-9 and TRBJ1-1; no firm D call. This material consisted of peripheral blood mononuclear cells (PBMCs), taken when the disease was refractory, from a patient treated with antithyroid drugs. The TCR originated in a female donor with Graves disease. CDR3 protein: CASSSSHTNTEAFS. CDR3 sequence (DNA): TGTGCCAGCAGCTCAAGCCATACGAACACTGAAGCTTTCTCT.